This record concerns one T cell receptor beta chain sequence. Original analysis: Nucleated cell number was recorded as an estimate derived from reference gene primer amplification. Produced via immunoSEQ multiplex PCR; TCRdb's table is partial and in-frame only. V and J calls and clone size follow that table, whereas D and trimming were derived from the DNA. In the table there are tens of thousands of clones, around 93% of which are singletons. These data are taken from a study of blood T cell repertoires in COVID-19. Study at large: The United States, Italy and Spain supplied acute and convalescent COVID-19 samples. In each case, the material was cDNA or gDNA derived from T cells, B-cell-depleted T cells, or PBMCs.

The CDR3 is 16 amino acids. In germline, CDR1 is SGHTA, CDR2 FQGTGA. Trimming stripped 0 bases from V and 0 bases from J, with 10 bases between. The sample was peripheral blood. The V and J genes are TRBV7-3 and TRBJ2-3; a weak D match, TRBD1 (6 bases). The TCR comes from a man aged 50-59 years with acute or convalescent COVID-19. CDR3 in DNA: TGTGCCAGCAGCTTAACGGGGGCGGCTAGCACAGATACGCAGTATTTT. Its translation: CASSLTGAASTDTQYF. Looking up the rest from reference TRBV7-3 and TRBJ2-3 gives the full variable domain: GAGVSQTPSNKVTEKGKYVELRCDPISGHTALYWYRQSLGQGPEFLIYFQGTGAADDSGLPNDRFFAVRPEGSVSTLKIQRTERGDSAVYLCASSLTGAASTDTQYFGPGTRLTVL.